These 6 T cell receptor beta chains originate from one sample sequenced in a study of T cell responses to AZD1222 COVID-19 vaccine. Sequencing used immunoSEQ multiplex PCR; TCRdb keeps in-frame clones, though not all of them. The table has 100,000 or so clones, 80% to 90% seen once. The specimen was peripheral blood, collected on day 0 of MenACWY control vaccination. Every receptor here comes from an adult in good health.

The chain joins TRBV19 to TRBJ2-2, with D unresolved. The CDR3 has 18 amino acids. With 3 bases removed from V and 0 bases from J, the gap between germline ends came to 17 bases. Germline CDR1 LNHDA, CDR2 SQIVND (reference sequence). The CDR3 is CASSILGRLKSNTGELFF. The DNA of the CDR3 is TGTGCCAGTAGTATTTTGGGCAGGCTCAAATCGAACACCGGGGAGCTGTTTTTT.

CDR3 loop: CATLEGAGSYGYTF. The CDR3 bases are TGTGCCACCTTAGAGGGAGCGGGCAGCTATGGCTACACCTTC. The chain recombines TRBV6-5 with TRBJ1-2; D remains unclear. This CDR3 is 14 amino acids long. With 10 bases removed from V and 4 bases from J, the gap between germline ends came to 19 bases. Germline V CDR1 and CDR2: MNHEY, SVGAGI.

The rearrangement links TRBV3-1 (or the pseudogene TRBV3-2) to TRBJ1-6; the D gene is possibly TRBD1 (6 bases). V dropped 1 base and J dropped 7 bases, with 8 bases sitting between them. The CDR3 contains 14 residues. CDR1 is LGHDT and CDR2 is YNNKEL in the germline V gene (reference sequence). CDR3 amino acids: CASSQGGANSPLHF. CDR3 sequence (DNA): TGTGCCAGCAGCCAAGGGGGGGCAAATTCACCCCTCCACTTT.

This clone was detected once. The V gene is TRBV15, the J gene TRBJ1-5; TRBD1 is a possible D gene (5 bases). Germline CDR1 reads LNHNV; CDR2 reads YYDKDF (reference sequence). This CDR3 has 15 amino acids. Deletions cut 0 bases from V and 7 bases from J, with 13 bases between. For the CDR3, the DNA is TGTGCCACCAGCAGAGATATGGGGGTAGGGCAGCCCCAGCATTTT. It codes for CATSRDMGVGQPQHF.

The chain is built from TRBV13 and TRBJ1-3; 10 bases are a match to TRBD1. This CDR3 spans 19 amino acids. The V and J ends lost 4 bases and 5 bases, in that order; junction bases with no gene match: 17. Germline V gene data show CDR1 as PRHDT and CDR2 as FYEKMQ (reference sequence). CDR3 DNA: TGTGCCAGCAGCTCAGAGATCAACCGGGACAGGGGCCCCCGAAACACCATATATTTT. Protein: CASSSEINRDRGPRNTIYF.

The V call is TRBV5-4, the J call TRBJ2-3; TRBD2 matches at 7 bases. Per the germline V gene, CDR1 is SGHNT and CDR2 is YYREEE (reference sequence). This CDR3 comprises 17 residues. The V segment lost 0 bases and the J segment 2 bases; nucleotides outside the gene matches: 9. The CDR3 DNA sequence: TGTGCCAGCAGCTTGGTAGGGCTAGCGGTCAACACAGATACGCAGTATTTT. Protein: CASSLVGLAVNTDTQYF.